Here is one TCR beta chain with its context. Its target is not known. This specimen belongs to a study of T cell repertoires in cytomegalovirus infection. Study-wide findings and caveats: Cumulative public TCR beta family frequency identified CMV carriers with the relevant HLA. HLA-C-restricted CMV-specific TCR beta clonotypes prevailed in the ex vivo response.

Germline-derived CDR1 and CDR2 are SGHDN and FVKESK. V lost 0 bases and J lost 9; bases outside the gene matches: 8. The CDR3 contains 16 residues. TCRdb recomputed calls from the reads with MiXCR, one row per CDR3 protein. Here the sample spans about 250,000 distinct CDR3 sequences, over 15% being singletons. The genes are TRBV14 and TRBJ2-1, with 10 bases that match TRBD2. The sequenced material came from CD8+ T cells from PBMCs. This sequence originates from a human donor in good health (CMV status not recorded). Some clones in this sample may be carry-over from other donors' samples. The CDR3 here is CASSQDKGLARSEQFF. CDR3 nucleotides: TGTGCCAGCAGCCAAGATAAGGGACTAGCGAGAAGTGAGCAGTTCTTC.